These 2 T cell receptor beta chains came from one sample sequenced in a study of T cell responses to AZD1222 COVID-19 vaccine. TCRdb keeps only in-frame clones here, not all; method: immunoSEQ multiplex PCR. There are over 35,000 clones in the sample; around three quarters occur only once, and less than 25% lies in the top ten. This material consisted of peripheral blood, taken 28 days after the second dose of the MenACWY control vaccine. The receptors shown here come from an adult who received the MenACWY meningococcal vaccine as a control.

V gene TRBV2 combines with J gene TRBJ2-1; possible D gene TRBD1, 6 bases. Germline CDR1 SNHLY, CDR2 FYNNEI. Deletions cut 8 bases from V and 1 base from J, with 9 bases between. This CDR3 contains 13 residues. This chain's CDR3 is CASGRGSYNEQFF. In DNA, the CDR3 is TGTGCCAGCGGCAGGGGTTCCTACAATGAGCAGTTCTTC.

V usage is TRBV5-1 and J usage is TRBJ2-2, with no clear D. Germline V CDR1 and CDR2: SGHRS, YFSETQ. The ends were cut back, 4 bases at V and 4 bases at J, with 11 bases in the middle. CDR3 length: 14 amino acids. The CDR3 here is CASSMDPSTGELFF. Here the CDR3 DNA reads TGCGCCAGCAGCATGGACCCATCCACCGGGGAGCTGTTTTTT.